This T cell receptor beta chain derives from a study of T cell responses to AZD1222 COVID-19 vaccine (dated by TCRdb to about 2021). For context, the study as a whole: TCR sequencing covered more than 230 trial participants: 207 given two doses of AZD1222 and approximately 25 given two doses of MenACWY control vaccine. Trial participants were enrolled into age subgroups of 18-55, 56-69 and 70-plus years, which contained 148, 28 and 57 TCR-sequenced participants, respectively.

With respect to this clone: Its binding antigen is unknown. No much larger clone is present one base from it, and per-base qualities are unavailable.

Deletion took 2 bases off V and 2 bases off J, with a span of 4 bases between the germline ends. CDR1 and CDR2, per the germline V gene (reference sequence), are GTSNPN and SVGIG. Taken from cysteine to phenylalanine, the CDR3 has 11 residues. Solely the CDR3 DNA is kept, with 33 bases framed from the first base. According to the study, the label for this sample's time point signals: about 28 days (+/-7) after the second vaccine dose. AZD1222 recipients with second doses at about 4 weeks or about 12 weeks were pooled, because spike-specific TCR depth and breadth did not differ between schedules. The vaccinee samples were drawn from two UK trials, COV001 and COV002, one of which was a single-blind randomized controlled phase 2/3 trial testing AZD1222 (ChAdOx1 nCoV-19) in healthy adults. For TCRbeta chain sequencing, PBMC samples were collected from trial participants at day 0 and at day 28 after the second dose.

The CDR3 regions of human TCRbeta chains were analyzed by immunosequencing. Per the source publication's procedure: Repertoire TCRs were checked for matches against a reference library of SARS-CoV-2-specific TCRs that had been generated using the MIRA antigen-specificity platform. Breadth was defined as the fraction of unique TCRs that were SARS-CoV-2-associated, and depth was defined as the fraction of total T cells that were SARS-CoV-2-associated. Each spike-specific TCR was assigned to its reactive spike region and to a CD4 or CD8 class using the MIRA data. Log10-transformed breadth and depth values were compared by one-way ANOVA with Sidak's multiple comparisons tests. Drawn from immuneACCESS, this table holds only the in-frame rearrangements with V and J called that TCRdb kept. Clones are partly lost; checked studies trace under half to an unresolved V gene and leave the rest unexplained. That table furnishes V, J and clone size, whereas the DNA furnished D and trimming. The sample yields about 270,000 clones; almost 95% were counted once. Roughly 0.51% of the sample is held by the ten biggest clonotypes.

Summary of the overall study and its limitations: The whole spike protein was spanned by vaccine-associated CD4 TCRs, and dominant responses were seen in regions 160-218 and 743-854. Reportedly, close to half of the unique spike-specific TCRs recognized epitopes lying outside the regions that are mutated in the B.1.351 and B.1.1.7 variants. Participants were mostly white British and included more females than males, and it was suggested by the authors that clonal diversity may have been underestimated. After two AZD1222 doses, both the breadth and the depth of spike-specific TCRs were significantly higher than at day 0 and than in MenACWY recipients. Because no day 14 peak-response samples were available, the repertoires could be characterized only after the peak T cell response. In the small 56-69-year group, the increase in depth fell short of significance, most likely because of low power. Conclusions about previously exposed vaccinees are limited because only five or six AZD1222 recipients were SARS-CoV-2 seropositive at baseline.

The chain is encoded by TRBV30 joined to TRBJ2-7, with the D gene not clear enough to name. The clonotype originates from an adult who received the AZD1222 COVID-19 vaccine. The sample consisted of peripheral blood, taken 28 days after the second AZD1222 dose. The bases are TGTGCCTGGAGTACAGCCTACGAGCAGTACTTC. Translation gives CAWSTAYEQYF.